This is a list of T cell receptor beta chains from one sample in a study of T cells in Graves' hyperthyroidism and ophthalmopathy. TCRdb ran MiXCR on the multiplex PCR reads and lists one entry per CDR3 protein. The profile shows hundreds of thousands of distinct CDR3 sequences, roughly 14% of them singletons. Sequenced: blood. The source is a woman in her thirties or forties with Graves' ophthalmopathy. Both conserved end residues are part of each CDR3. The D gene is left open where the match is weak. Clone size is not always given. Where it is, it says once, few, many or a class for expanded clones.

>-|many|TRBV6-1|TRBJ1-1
CASSEAGGFTEAFF
TGTGCCAGCAGTGAAGCGGGGGGATTCACTGAAGCTTTCTTT
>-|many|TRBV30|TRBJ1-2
CALSWGLDGYTF
TGTGCCCTTTCCTGGGGACTGGATGGCTACACCTTC
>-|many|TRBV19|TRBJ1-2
CASIPRGQANYGYTF
TGTGCCAGTATCCCGCGGGGACAAGCTAACTATGGCTACACCTTC
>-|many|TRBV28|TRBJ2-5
CASLRAGGRETQYF
TGTGCCAGCCTGAGGGCCGGCGGCAGAGAGACCCAGTACTTC
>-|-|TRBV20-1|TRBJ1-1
CSARDLGGVDTEAFF
TGCAGTGCTAGAGACCTTGGGGGGGTTGACACTGAAGCTTTCTTT
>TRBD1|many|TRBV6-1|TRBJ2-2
CASSEVRGPEKPGELFF
TGTGCCAGCAGTGAAGTTAGGGGGCCCGAAAAACCCGGGGAGCTGTTTTTT
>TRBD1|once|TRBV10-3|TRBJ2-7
CAISEGTGGNEQYF
TGTGCCATCAGTGAGGGGACAGGGGGCAACGAGCAGTACTTC
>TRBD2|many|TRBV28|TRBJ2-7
CATEAVGTSFGEQYF
TGTGCCACGGAGGCAGTGGGGACTAGCTTCGGCGAGCAGTACTTC
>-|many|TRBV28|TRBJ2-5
CASTGTPLRETQYF
TGTGCCAGCACGGGGACCCCGCTTAGGGAGACCCAGTACTTC
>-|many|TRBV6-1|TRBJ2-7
CASRATRGDGEQYF
TGTGCCAGCAGAGCAACAAGGGGGGATGGCGAGCAGTACTTC
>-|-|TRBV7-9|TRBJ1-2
CASSWGPKEVYTF
TGTGCCAGCAGCTGGGGACCGAAGGAGGTCTACACCTTC
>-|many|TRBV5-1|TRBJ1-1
CASSPAEESAAFF
TGCGCCAGCAGCCCGGCGGAGGAGAGCGCAGCTTTCTTT
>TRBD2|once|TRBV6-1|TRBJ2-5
CASSDLTSGSSTQYF
TGTGCCAGCAGTGATCTGACTAGCGGGAGCTCGACCCAGTACTTC
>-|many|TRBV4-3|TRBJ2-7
CASSQALGGSYEQYF
TGCGCCAGCAGCCAAGCCCTTGGCGGCTCCTACGAGCAGTACTTC
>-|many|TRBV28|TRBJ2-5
CASSLNSGQETQYF
TGTGCCAGCAGTTTGAATAGCGGACAAGAGACCCAGTACTTC
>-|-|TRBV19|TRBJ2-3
CASSNTGGRSPPHTQYF
TGTGCCAGTAGTAACACGGGGGGCCGTAGTCCCCCCCATACGCAGTATTTT
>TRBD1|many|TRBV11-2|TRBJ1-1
CASSSQPGQGGATEAFF
TGTGCCAGCAGCTCGCAGCCGGGACAGGGGGGGGCCACTGAAGCTTTCTTT